This TCR beta chain was captured by sequencing in a study of T-cell reconstitution after alpha-beta-depleted transplantation in children. Regarding the study as a whole: A year post-transplant, T-cell counts and diversity derived mostly from newly produced T cells. As was reported, about two months after transplant, alpha-beta T cells came from several hundred expanded graft clones. The origin of high day-60 TCRbeta diversity in some patients lay in surviving recipient T cells and thymic progenitors.

The CDR3 runs to 17 residues. The V and J ends lost 4 bases and 2 bases, in that order; junction bases with no gene match: 9. Germline loops: CDR1 SGHNT, CDR2 YYREEE (reference sequence). About this clonotype itself: Its antigen is not identified.

It was with unique molecular identifiers that the TCRbeta library was prepared. Via MiXCR, TCRdb re-called the PCR reads, giving one row per CDR3 protein. The sample records about 980,000 distinct CDR3 sequences, about 31% being singletons. The TCR was taken from a boy in the first two years of life who had a stem cell transplant for SCID, so the T cells may come from the graft donor. The input for sequencing was PBMCs, mostly from graft donor cells, taken 360 days after TCRalphabeta/CD19-depleted stem cell transplant. J is TRBJ2-3 and V is TRBV5-4, with 11 bases fitting TRBD2. The CDR3 sequence: CASSPQTSGVVTDTQYF. CDR3 bases: TGTGCCAGCAGCCCCCAGACTAGCGGGGTGGTCACAGATACGCAGTATTTT.